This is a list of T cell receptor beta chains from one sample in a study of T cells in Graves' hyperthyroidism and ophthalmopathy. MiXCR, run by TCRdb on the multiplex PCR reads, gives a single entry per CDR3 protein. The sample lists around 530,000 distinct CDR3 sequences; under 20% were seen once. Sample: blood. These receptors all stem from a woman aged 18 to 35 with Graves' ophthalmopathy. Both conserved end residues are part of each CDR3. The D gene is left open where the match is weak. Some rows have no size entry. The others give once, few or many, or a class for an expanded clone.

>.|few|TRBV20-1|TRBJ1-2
CSAHQRTGGWYGYTF
TGCAGTGCTCACCAGAGGACCGGGGGATGGTATGGCTACACCTTC
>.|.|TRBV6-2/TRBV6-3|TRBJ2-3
CASSSWGGYTDTQYF
TGTGCCAGCAGCTCATGGGGTGGATACACAGATACGCAGTATTTT
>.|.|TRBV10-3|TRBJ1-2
CAISESMGANYGYTF
TGTGCCATCAGTGAGTCGATGGGAGCTAACTATGGCTACACCTTC
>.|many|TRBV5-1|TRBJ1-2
CASSAQTGGDYGYTF
TGCGCCAGCAGCGCTCAGACAGGAGGGGATTATGGCTACACCTTC
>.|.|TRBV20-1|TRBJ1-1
CSASDSGTEAFF
TGCAGTGCCTCCGACAGCGGCACTGAAGCTTTCTTT
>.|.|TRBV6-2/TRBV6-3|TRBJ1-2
CASTLRVPPNSYTF
TGTGCCAGCACCCTCCGAGTCCCGCCTAATAGCTACACCTTC
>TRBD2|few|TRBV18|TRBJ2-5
CASSYSLKRELETQYF
TGTGCCAGCTCATACAGTCTGAAGCGGGAGTTGGAGACCCAGTACTTC
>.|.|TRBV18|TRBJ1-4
CASSPPGTLTTNEKLFF
TGTGCCAGCTCGCCTCCCGGGACATTAACAACTAATGAAAAACTGTTTTTT
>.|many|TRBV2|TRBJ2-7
CASSEVQLTYEQYF
TGTGCCAGCAGTGAAGTGCAGCTTACCTACGAGCAGTACTTC
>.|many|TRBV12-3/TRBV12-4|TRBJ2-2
CASTGNPGGELFF
TGTGCCAGCACGGGGAACCCTGGCGGGGAGCTGTTTTTT
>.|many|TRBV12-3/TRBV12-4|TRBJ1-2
CASTFGLGDYGYTF
TGTGCCAGCACCTTCGGCCTGGGGGACTATGGCTACACCTTC
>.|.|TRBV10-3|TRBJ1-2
CAISESSGNNGYTF
TGTGCCATCAGTGAGTCATCCGGGAATAATGGCTACACCTTC
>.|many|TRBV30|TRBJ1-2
CAWRARVNYGYTF
TGTGCCTGGAGGGCCAGGGTGAACTATGGCTACACCTTC
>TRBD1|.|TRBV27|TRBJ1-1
CASTSRTGVSEAFF
TGTGCCAGCACCTCCAGGACAGGAGTCTCTGAAGCTTTCTTT
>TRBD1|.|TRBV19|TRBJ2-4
CASSVTGGGKNIQYF
TGTGCCAGTAGCGTAACAGGGGGTGGCAAAAACATTCAGTACTTC
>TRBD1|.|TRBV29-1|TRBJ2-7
CSVVPPGQGYEQYF
TGCAGCGTTGTACCCCCGGGACAGGGCTACGAGCAGTACTTC
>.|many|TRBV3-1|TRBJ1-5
CASSQVPTGSQPQHF
TGTGCCAGCAGCCAAGTTCCCACAGGGTCTCAGCCCCAGCATTTT
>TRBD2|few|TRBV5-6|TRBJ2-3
CASSLGRLLAGKTDTQYF
TGTGCCAGCAGCCTCGGACGGCTACTAGCGGGGAAGACAGATACGCAGTATTTT
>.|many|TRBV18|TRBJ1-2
CASSPEVIGGYTF
TGTGCCAGCTCTCCTGAGGTGATTGGGGGCTACACCTTC
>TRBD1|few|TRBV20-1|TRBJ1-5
CSAEPRQGNNQPQHF
TGCAGTGCTGAACCCCGACAGGGGAACAATCAGCCCCAGCATTTT
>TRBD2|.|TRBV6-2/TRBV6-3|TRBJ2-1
CASSYEGGLVGNEQFF
TGTGCCAGCAGTTACGAAGGGGGACTAGTGGGGAATGAGCAGTTCTTC
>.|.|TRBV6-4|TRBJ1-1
CASSDSAGRTRGNTEAFF
TGTGCCAGCAGTGACTCAGCCGGGCGTACCAGGGGGAACACTGAAGCTTTCTTT
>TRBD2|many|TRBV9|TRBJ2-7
CASSLLAGGSQQYF
TGTGCCAGCAGCCTCCTAGCGGGAGGTAGTCAGCAGTACTTC
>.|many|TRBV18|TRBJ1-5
CASSPRSDQPQHF
TGTGCCAGCTCACCAAGATCTGATCAGCCCCAGCATTTT
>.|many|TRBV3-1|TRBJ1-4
CASSHDNEKLFF
TGTGCCAGCAGCCATGATAATGAAAAACTGTTTTTT
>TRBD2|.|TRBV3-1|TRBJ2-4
CASSQARTSGDLAKNIQYF
TGTGCCAGCAGCCAAGCCCGGACTAGCGGGGATCTAGCCAAAAACATTCAGTACTTC
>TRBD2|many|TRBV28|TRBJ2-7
CASSPGLASDEQYF
TGTGCCAGCAGTCCGGGACTAGCGAGCGACGAGCAGTACTTC
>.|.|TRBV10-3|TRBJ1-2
CAISNTGTGYTF
TGTGCCATCAGTAACACAGGGACTGGCTACACCTTC
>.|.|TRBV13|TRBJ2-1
CASRDRQSSYNEQFF
TGTGCCAGCAGGGACAGACAGAGCTCCTACAATGAGCAGTTCTTC
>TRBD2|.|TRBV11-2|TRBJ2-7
CASSFLASGYEQYF
TGTGCCAGCAGCTTTCTGGCTAGCGGCTACGAGCAGTACTTC
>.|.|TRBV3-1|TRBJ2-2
CASSQAGELSTGELFF
TGTGCCAGCAGCCAAGCAGGGGAGTTGAGCACCGGGGAGCTGTTTTTT
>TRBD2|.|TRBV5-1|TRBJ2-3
CASSLEVAGGMADTQYF
TGCGCCAGCAGCTTGGAAGTAGCGGGGGGGATGGCAGATACGCAGTATTTT
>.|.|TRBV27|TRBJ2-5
CASTPVHGVQETQYF
TGTGCCAGCACCCCAGTACACGGAGTGCAAGAGACCCAGTACTTC
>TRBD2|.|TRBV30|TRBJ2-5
CAWRKAGVETQYF
TGTGCCTGGAGGAAAGCGGGGGTGGAGACCCAGTACTTC
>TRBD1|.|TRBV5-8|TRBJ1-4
CASSLTGTGYEKLFF
TGTGCCAGCAGCCTGACCGGGACAGGGTATGAAAAACTGTTTTTT
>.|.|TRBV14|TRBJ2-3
CASSARQGGFTDTQYF
TGTGCCAGCAGCGCCCGGCAGGGAGGTTTCACAGATACGCAGTATTTT
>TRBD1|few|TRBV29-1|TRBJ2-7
CSVVLDRVSYEQYF
TGCAGCGTTGTCCTGGACAGGGTTTCCTACGAGCAGTACTTC
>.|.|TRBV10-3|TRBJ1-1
CAISERTVNTEALF
TGTGCCATCAGTGAGCGGACGGTGAACACTGAAGCTTTATTT
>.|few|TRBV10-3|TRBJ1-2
CAISVHSDSSYGYTF
TGTGCCATCAGTGTACATTCGGACAGTTCCTATGGCTACACCTTC
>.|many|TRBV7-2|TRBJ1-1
CASSLASRLLAFF
TGTGCCAGCAGCTTAGCGTCCCGGTTATTGGCTTTCTTT
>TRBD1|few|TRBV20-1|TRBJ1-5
CSARIDRESQPQHF
TGCAGTGCTAGGATCGACAGGGAAAGTCAGCCCCAGCATTTT
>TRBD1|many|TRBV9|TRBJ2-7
CASSPGQGAYEQYF
TGTGCCAGCAGCCCCGGACAGGGGGCCTACGAGCAGTACTTC
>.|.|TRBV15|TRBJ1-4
CATSTGGKLFF
TGTGCCACCAGCACGGGTGGAAAACTGTTTTTT
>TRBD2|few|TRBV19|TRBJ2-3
CASSETSGTDTQYF
TGTGCCAGTAGCGAGACTAGCGGTACAGATACGCAGTATTTT
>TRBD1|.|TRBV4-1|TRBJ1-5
CASSREDRINQPQHF
TGCGCCAGCAGCCGGGAGGACAGGATCAATCAGCCCCAGCATTTT